Reported below is one T cell receptor (gamma chain). This clone was counted only a few times. This clone's antigen is unknown. There are no base qualities to consult, and no much larger clone falls within one base. The data were obtained in a study of human gamma delta and Vdelta1 T cells (dated by TCRdb to the late 2010s). Background on the whole study: The study examined Delta One T cells, which are Vd1+ gamma-delta T cells, as cytotoxic effectors against acute myeloid leukemia. What the authors observed across the whole study: According to the report, Delta One T cells were polyclonal and showed broad cytotoxic targeting of acute myeloid leukemia.

The CDR3 holds 15 amino acids from the cysteine to the phenylalanine. The DNA shown is the 45-base CDR3, in frame from base 1. Relative to germline, V is missing 6 bases and J is missing 1 base, with 12 bases of the junction outside any gene match. Via the germline V gene, CDR1 is VENAVY and CDR2 YDSYNSRV. The library was produced with PCR. The run used an Illumina MiSeq. For TCRdb, the public reads were processed anew by CATT, and duplicate DNA sequences were folded into one row. Recorded for this sample are almost 9,000 gamma-chain clones; less than 55% of them occurred a single time. The ten most abundant clones make up under 3% of the sample.

Input material: Vdelta1 gamma-delta T cells from blood grown in culture (DOT cells). The meaning of the sample's cell subset or site label: Delta One T cells, in vitro expanded/differentiated Vd1+ gamma-delta T cells. In this chain, TRGV8 is recombined with TRGJ1 or TRGJ2. This sequence was found in a human donor in good health. CDR3 loop: CATWTLEINYYKKLF. The sequenced DNA is TGTGCCACCTGGACGCTGGAAATCAATTATTATAAGAAACTCTTT.